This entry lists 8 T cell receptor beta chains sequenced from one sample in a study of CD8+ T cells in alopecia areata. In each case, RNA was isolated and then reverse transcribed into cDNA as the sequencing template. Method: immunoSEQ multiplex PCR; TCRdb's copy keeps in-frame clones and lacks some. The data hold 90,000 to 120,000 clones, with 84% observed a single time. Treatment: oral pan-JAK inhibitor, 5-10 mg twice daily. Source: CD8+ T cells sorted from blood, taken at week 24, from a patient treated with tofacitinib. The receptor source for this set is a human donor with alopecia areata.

Here the CDR3 reads CASSARVENSPLHF. The CDR3 nucleotides are TGTGCCAGCAGCGCCAGAGTAGAAAATTCACCCCTCCACTTT. V gene TRBV7-8 combines with J gene TRBJ1-6; D gene unclear. Germline V gene data show CDR1 as SGHVS and CDR2 as FQNEAQ. The V and J ends lost 5 bases and 7 bases respectively, with 12 bases between them. The CDR3 has 14 amino acids.

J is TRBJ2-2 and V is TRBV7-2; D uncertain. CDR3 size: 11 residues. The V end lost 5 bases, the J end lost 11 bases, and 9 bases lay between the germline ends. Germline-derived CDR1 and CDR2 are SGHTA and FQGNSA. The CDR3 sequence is CASSPGPELFF. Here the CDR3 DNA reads TGTGCCAGCAGCCCCGGACCCGAGCTGTTTTTT.

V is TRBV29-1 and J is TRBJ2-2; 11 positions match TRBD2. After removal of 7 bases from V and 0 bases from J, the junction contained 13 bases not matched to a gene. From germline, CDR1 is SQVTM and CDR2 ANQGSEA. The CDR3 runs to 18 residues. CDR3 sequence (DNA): TGCAGCGCCCTAACTAGTGAGACTAGCGGGGCGAACACCGGGGAGCTGTTTTTT. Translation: CSALTSETSGANTGELFF.

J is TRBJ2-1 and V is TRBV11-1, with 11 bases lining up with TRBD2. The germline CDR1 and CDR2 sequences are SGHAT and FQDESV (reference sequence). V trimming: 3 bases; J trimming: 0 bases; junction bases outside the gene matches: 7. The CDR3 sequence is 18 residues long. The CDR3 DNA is TGTGCCAGCAGCTTCCCTAGCGGGGGGCTCAGCTCCTACAATGAGCAGTTCTTC. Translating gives CASSFPSGGLSSYNEQFF.

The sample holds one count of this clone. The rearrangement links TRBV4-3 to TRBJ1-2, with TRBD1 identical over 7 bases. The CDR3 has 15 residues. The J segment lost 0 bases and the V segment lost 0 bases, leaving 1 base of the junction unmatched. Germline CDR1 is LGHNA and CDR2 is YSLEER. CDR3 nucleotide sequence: TGCGCCAGCAGCCAAGATCAGGGGGCTAACTATGGCTACACCTTC. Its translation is CASSQDQGANYGYTF.

In DNA, the CDR3 is TGTGCCTGGAGTGGCGCGGGACTAGCGGTTCCCTACGAGCAGTACTTC. The encoded protein is CAWSGAGLAVPYEQYF. The gene calls are TRBV30 and TRBJ2-7; 11 nucleotides line up with TRBD2. This CDR3 has 16 residues. Trimming took 1 base from V and 2 from J; bases not matched to a gene: 7. Per germline, CDR1 GTSNPN and CDR2 SVGIG (reference sequence).

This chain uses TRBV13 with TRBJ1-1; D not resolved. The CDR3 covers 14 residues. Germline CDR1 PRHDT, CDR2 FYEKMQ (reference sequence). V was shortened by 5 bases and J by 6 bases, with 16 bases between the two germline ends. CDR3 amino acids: CASSLAPPGAEAFF. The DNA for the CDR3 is TGTGCCAGCAGCCTCGCCCCCCCCGGGGCTGAAGCTTTCTTT.

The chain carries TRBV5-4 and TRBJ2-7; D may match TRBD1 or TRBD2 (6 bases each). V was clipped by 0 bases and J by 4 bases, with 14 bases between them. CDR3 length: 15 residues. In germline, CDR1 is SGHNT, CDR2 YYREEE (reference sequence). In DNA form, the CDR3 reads TGTGCCAGCAGCTTGGAGGGGGGCGCGACGTACGAGCAGTACTTC. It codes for CASSLEGGATYEQYF.